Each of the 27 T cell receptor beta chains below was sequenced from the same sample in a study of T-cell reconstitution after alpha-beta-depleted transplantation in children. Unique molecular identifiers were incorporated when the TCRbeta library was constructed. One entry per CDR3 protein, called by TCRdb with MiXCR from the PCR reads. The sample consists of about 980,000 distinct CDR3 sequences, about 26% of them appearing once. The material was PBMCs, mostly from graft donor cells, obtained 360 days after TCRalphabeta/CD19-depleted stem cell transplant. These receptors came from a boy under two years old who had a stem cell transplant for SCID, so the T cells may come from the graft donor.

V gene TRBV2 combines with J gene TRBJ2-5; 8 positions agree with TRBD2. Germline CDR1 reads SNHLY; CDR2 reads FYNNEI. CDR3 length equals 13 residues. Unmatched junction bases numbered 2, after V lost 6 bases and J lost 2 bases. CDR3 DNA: TGTGCCAGCAGGGGACTAGTGCAAGAGACCCAGTACTTC. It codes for CASRGLVQETQYF.

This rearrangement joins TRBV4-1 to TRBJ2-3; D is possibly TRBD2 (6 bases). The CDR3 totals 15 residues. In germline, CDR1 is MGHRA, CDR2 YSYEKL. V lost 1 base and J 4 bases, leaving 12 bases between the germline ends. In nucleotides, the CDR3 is TGCGCCAGCAGCCAAGTTGAAAGGAGGGCAGATACGCAGTATTTT. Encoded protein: CASSQVERRADTQYF.

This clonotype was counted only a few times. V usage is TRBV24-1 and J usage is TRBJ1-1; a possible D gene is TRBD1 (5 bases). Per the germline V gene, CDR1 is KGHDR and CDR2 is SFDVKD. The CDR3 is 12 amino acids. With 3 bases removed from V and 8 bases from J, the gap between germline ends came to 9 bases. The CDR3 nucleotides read TGTGCCACCAGTGATGGGGGGTACGAAGCTTTCTTT. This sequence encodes CATSDGGYEAFF.

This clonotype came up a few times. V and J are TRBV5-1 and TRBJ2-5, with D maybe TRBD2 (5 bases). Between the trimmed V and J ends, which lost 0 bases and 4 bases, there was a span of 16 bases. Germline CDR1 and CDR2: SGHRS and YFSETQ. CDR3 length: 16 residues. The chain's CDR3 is CASSLDWGASPETQYF. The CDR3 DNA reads TGCGCCAGCAGCTTGGATTGGGGAGCTTCCCCAGAGACCCAGTACTTC.

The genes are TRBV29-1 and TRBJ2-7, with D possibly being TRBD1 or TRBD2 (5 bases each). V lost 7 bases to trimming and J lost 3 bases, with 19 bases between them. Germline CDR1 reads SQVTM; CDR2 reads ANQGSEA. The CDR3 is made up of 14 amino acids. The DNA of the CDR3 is TGCAGCGCCCTGGGACGGGGAGAACACTACGAGCAGTACTTC. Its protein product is CSALGRGEHYEQYF.

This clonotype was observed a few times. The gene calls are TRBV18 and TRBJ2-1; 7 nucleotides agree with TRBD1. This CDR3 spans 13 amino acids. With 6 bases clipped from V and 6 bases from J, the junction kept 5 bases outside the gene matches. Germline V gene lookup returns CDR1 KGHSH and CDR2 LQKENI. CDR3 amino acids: CASSTTGLNEQFF. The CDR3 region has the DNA TGTGCCAGCTCTACGACAGGGCTCAATGAGCAGTTCTTC.

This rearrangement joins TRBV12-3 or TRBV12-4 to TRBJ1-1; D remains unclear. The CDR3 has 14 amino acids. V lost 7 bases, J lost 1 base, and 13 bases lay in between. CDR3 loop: CASIGGLKNTEAFF. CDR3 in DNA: TGTGCCAGCATCGGCGGACTTAAGAACACTGAAGCTTTCTTT.

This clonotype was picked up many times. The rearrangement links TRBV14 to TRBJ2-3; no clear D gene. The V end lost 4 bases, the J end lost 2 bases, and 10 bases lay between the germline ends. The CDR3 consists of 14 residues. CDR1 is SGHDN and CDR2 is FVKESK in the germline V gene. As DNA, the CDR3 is TGTGCCAGCAGCCTGAACCTACTCACAGATACGCAGTATTTT. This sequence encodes CASSLNLLTDTQYF.

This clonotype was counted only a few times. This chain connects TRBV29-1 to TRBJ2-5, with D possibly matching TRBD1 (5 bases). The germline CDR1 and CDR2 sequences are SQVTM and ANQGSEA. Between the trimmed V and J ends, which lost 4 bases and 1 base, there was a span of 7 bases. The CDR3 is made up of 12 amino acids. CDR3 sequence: CSVGQSQETQYF. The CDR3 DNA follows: TGCAGCGTTGGACAGTCCCAAGAGACCCAGTACTTC.

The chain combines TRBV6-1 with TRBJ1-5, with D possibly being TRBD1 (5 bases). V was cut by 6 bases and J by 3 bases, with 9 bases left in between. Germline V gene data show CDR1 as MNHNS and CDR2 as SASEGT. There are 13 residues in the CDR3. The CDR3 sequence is CASSDSYNQPQHF. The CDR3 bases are TGTGCCAGCAGCGACAGCTACAATCAGCCCCAGCATTTT.

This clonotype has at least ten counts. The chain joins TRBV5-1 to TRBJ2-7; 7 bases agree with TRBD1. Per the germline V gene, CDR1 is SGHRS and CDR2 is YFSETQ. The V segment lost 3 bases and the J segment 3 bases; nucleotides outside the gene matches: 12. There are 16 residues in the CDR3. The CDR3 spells CASSSKAGQVIYEQYF. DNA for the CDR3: TGCGCCAGCAGCTCCAAGGCCGGACAGGTGATCTACGAGCAGTACTTC.

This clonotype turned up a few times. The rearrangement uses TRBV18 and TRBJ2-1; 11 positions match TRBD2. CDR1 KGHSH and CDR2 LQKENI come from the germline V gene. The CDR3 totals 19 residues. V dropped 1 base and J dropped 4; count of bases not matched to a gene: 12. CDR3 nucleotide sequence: TGTGCCAGCTCACCACGGTTAGCGGGGGGGCCCCCTCGGTACAATGAGCAGTTCTTC. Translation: CASSPRLAGGPPRYNEQFF.

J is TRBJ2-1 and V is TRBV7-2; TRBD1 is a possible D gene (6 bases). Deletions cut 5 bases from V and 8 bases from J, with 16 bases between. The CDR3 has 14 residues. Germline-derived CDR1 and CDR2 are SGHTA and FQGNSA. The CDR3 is CASSLPRQVHEQFF. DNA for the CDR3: TGTGCCAGCAGCCTCCCAAGACAGGTCCATGAGCAGTTCTTC.

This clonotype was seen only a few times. The CDR3 region is CSARDRAVHEQYF. As DNA, the CDR3 is TGCAGTGCTAGAGATCGGGCAGTCCACGAGCAGTACTTC. The chain uses TRBV20-1 and TRBJ2-7; no reliable D call. The length of the CDR3 is 13 residues. The ends were cut back, 0 bases at V and 5 bases at J, with 11 bases in the middle. Germline values: CDR1 DFQATT, CDR2 SNEGSKA (reference sequence).

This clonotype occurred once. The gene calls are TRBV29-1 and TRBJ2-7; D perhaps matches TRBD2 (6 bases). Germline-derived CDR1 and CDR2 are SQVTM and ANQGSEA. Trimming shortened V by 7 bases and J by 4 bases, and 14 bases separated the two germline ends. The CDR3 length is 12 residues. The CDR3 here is CSAHGGGYEQYF. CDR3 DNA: TGCAGCGCCCACGGGGGTGGGTACGAGCAGTACTTC.

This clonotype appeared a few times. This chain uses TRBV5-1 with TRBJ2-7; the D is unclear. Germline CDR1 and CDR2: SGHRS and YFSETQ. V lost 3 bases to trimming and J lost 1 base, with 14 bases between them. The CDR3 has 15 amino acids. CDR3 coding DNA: TGCGCCAGCAGCTCTATCGACACAACTTCCTACGAGCAGTACTTC. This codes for CASSSIDTTSYEQYF. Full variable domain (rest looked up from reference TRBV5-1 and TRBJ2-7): KAGVTQTPRYLIKTRGQQVTLSCSPISGHRSVSWYQQTPGQGLQFLFEYFSETQRNKGNFPGRFSGRQFSNSRSEMNVSTLELGDSALYLCASSSIDTTSYEQYFGPGTRLTVT.

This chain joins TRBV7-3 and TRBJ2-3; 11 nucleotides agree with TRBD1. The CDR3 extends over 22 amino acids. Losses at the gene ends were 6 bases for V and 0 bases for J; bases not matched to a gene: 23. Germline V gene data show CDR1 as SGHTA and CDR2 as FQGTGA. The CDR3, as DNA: TGTGCCAGCAGTTTACCCTATCGGTGGGACAGGGGGGTGCAAATCAGCACAGATACGCAGTATTTT. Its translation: CASSLPYRWDRGVQISTDTQYF.

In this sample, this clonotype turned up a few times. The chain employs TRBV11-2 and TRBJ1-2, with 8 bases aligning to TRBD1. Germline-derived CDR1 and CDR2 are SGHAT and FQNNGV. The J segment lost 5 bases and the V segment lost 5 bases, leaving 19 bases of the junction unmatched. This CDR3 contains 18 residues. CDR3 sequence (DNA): TGTGCCAGCAGCAACTACTGGACAGGGAAAACCTTCTCATATGGCTACACCTTC. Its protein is CASSNYWTGKTFSYGYTF.

The CDR3 region is CSARFYYGYTF. The CDR3 bases are TGCAGTGCGCGGTTCTATTATGGCTACACCTTC. The chain employs TRBV20-1 and TRBJ1-2; D remains ambiguous. Germline V CDR1 and CDR2: DFQATT, SNEGSKA (reference sequence). The germline V and J ends were trimmed by 6 bases and 5 bases, with 10 bases remaining between them. This CDR3 is 11 amino acids long.

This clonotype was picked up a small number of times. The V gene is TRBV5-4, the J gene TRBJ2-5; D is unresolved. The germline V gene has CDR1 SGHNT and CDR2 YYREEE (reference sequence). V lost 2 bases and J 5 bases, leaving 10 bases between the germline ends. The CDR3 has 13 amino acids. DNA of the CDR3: TGTGCCAGCAGCTTAAGCGTAGAGGAGACCCAGTACTTC. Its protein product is CASSLSVEETQYF.

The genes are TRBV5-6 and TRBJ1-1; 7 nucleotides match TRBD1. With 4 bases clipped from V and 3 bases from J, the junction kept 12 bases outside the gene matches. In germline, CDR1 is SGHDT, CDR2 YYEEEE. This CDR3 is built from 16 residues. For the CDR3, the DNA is TGTGCCAGCAGCGAGAGTGACAGGGATCAGGACACTGAAGCTTTCTTT. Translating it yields CASSESDRDQDTEAFF.

For the CDR3, the DNA is TGTGCCACCAGTGGACAGGCCGCAGATACGCAGTATTTT. Protein product: CATSGQAADTQYF. The rearrangement joins TRBV24-1 to TRBJ2-3, with a tentative D call TRBD1 (6 bases). Germline V gene sequence: CDR1 KGHDR, CDR2 SFDVKD. CDR3 length equals 13 residues. Deletions cut 5 bases from V and 4 bases from J, with 9 bases between.

CDR3 in amino acids: CASSLRLAGEGETQYF. As DNA, the CDR3 is TGTGCCAGCAGTTTACGACTAGCGGGGGAGGGGGAGACCCAGTACTTC. The rearrangement uses TRBV27 and TRBJ2-5, with 12 nucleotides matching TRBD2. The junction had 6 bases not matched to a gene; V was cut back by 2 bases and J by 5 bases. CDR1 is MNHEY and CDR2 is SMNVEV in the germline V gene (reference sequence). This CDR3 has 16 amino acids.

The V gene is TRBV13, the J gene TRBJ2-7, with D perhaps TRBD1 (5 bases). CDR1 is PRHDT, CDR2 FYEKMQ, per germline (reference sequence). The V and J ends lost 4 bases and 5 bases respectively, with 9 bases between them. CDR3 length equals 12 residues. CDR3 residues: CASSSDTHEQYF. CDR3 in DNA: TGTGCCAGCAGCTCGGACACCCACGAGCAGTACTTC. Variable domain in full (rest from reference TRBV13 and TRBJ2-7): AAGVIQSPRHLIKEKRETATLKCYPIPRHDTVYWYQQGPGQDPQFLISFYEKMQSDKGSIPDRFSAQQFSDYHSELNMSSLELGDSALYFCASSSDTHEQYFGPGTRLTVT.

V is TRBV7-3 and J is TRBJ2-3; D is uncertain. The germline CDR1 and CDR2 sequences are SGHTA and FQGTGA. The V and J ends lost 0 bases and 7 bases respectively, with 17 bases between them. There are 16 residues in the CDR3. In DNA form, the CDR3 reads TGTGCCAGCAGCTTAACGGGCCCTGGGGTGAGGAATACGCAGTATTTT. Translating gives CASSLTGPGVRNTQYF.

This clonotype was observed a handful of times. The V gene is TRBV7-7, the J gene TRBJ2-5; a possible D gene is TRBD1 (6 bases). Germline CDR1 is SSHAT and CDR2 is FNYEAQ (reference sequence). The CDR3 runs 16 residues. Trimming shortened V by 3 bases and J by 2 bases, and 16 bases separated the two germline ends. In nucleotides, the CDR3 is TGTGCCAGCAGCTTCCTAATCCCGGGACAACAAGAGACCCAGTACTTC. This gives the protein CASSFLIPGQQETQYF.

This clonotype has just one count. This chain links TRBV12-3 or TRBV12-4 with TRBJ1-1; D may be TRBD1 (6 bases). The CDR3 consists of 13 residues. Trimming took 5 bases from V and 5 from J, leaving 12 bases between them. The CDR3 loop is CASSMDSGTEAFF. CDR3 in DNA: TGTGCCAGCAGTATGGACAGCGGGACTGAAGCTTTCTTT.